The T cell receptor beta chain described here comes from a study of shared clonotypes between healthy human individuals (dated by TCRdb to about 2020). In the study overall: The cohort included three men and a couple of women between 18 and 49 years of age. For each donor, CD4 naive and CD4 memory were each run on three plates, CD8 naive on two plates, and CD8 memory on one plate. Each donor's leukapheresis produced roughly between about 0.85 and 10 billion PBMCs. Libraries were prepared and TCR repertoires were sequenced by different laboratories using diverse techniques, in order to increase sequencing depth and limit assay-specific biases. To estimate repertoire size and how much clonotypes are shared between individuals, the study performed deep sequencing of blood TCR repertoires from 4 to 6 healthy adults. Broader findings and caveats from the paper: Rarefaction of sorted-subset datasets indicated incomplete sequencing despite the large sequencing depth. Based on pairwise subsampling, the degree of clonotype sharing among donors was expected to be affected by sequencing depth. Clonotypes shared by all four sorted-subset donors showed higher generation probabilities than non-shared clonotypes. Naive subsets generally had larger estimated clonotype richness than memory subsets. Sharing across several donors was observed for roughly 5% of naive CD4, less than 4% of naive CD8, about 2.5% of memory CD4, and around 0.4% of memory CD8 clonotypes. Only blood was sampled, and tissue TCR repertoires likely differ from those in blood. Because the study included only a small number of donors, the genetic and exposure-history diversity represented was limited.

CD8 naive samples were CD45RO-negative cells positively selected for CCR7, giving a CD45RA+CCR7+ population that excluded TemRA cells. Donors were healthy HIV-negative adults with no recently reported acute infections or vaccinations. All donors were Caucasian adults living in Nashville, Tennessee, USA. Blood was obtained by leukapheresis, after which PBMCs were separated by Ficoll-Histopaque density gradient centrifugation and cryopreserved in liquid nitrogen vapor phase. Analytical flow cytometry was used to check the purity and quantity of each magnetically sorted T cell population. Genomic DNA was isolated from each sorted fraction and quantified by UV absorbance on a Nanodrop 2000c. Using the deep immunoSEQ assay, TCR CDR3 regions were amplified from genomic DNA by multiplex PCR. Extracted genomic DNA from each cell subset was distributed evenly across all wells of several immunoSEQ 96-well plates, and each plate was treated as a replicate. Each replicate PCR for sorted subsets received roughly 0.2 ug genomic DNA, equal to tens of thousands of T cell genomes. Purified libraries were quantified with a Qubit 3.0 fluorometer, sized on a Bioanalyzer 2100, and re-quantified with the KAPA Library Quantification kit. Every immunoSEQ 96-well plate was sequenced on a dedicated single-read 150-cycle Illumina NextSeq 550 flow cell. Per the original workflow: Because the immunoSEQ output included only junctional sequences and no quality scores, the filtering could not be the same as the filtering used for full-length reads. To assign V/J genes and CDR3, sequences were annotated using PyIR, a Python wrapper for IgBLAST v1.9, with IMGT germline references. Reads were filtered out if the reads had weak V/J assignments (E-value above 1e-6), no CDR3, stop codons, out-of-frame junctions, or ambiguous translated residues. V3J clonotypes were defined by identical inferred V gene, J gene, and CDR3 amino acid sequence. Percentage overlap between repertoires was computed as shared unique clonotypes divided by the size of the smaller repertoire. Richness of each repertoire was evaluated using RTK rarefaction, the Chao1 estimator, and Recon v2.1 estimates of unobserved clonotypes. Generation probabilities for all TCRbeta clonotypes obtained by the gDNA method from a handful of donors were computed using OLGA. TCRdb provides this immuneACCESS table in a form limited to in-frame rearrangements. Some clones are lacking; in checked studies, under half of them reflect an unresolved V gene, and why the rest are absent is not known. V, J and clone size reflect that table, while D and trimming were determined from the DNA. Counted in this sample were 600,000 or so clones; more than 95% of them appeared once. The ten largest account for more than 0.3% of the sample.

As concerns this clone: There is no known antigen for this receptor. No base qualities exist here, and no much larger clone lies one base off it.

Sequenced material: naive CD8+ T cells sorted from blood. According to the study, the label for this sample's cell subset or site signals: CD45RA+CCR7+. This clonotype was sampled from a man younger than 45 in good health.

The CDR3 protein: CASSRDRDYGYTF. The bases read TGTGCCAGCAGCCGCGACAGGGACTATGGCTACACCTTC. The sequence joins TRBV6-5 to TRBJ1-2; 7 of the junction bases match TRBD1. V ends up 6 bases short and J 3 bases short, with an unmatched junction base count of 4. The CDR3 goes from the cysteine to the phenylalanine over 13 residues. The entry retains the CDR3 DNA only, 39 bases that are in frame from base 1. Via the germline V gene, CDR1 is MNHEY and CDR2 SVGAGI.